This record concerns one T cell receptor (beta chain) sequence. Its antigen remains unidentified. Qualities for individual bases were not recorded, and no much larger clone is one base off. This specimen comes from a study of shared clonotypes between healthy human individuals (dated by TCRdb to the early 2020s). For context, the study as a whole: Three men and a couple of women, aged 18 to 49 years, made up the cohort. Blood TCR repertoires of several healthy adults were deeply sequenced to estimate repertoire size and the extent of clonotype sharing between individuals. For each donor, CD4 naive and CD4 memory were each run on three plates, CD8 naive on two plates, and CD8 memory on one plate. Between about 0.94 and 10 billion PBMCs per donor were obtained by leukapheresis. Different laboratories and diverse techniques were used to prepare libraries and sequence TCR repertoires, to increase sequencing depth and limit assay-specific biases. Findings and caveats that apply to the study as a whole: Larger estimated clonotype richness was generally found for naive subsets than for memory subsets. Pairwise subsampling led to the expectation that sequencing depth would affect the degree of clonotype sharing among donors. Because the study included a small number of donors, the genetic and exposure-history diversity represented was limited. Across four donors, roughly 5.4% of naive CD4, approximately 4% of naive CD8, 2.3% of memory CD4, and 0.4% of memory CD8 clonotypes were shared. Sampling was restricted to blood, and TCR repertoires in tissue are likely to differ from TCR repertoires in blood. Compared with non-shared clonotypes, clonotypes shared by all four sorted-subset donors had higher generation probabilities. Rarefaction of sorted-subset datasets indicated incomplete sequencing despite the large sequencing depth.

The CDR3 holds 14 amino acids from the cysteine to the phenylalanine. Left in the record is the CDR3 DNA by itself, 42 bases read in frame from the first base. Trimming leaves V shorter by 4 bases and J shorter by 6 bases, with the junction holding 10 bases beyond the gene matches. CDR1 and CDR2, looked up from the germline V gene, are SGHRS and YFSETQ. TCR CDR3 regions were amplified from genomic DNA by multiplex PCR using the deep immunoSEQ assay. Genomic DNA extracted from each cell subset was distributed evenly over all wells of several immunoSEQ 96-well plates, and each plate served as one replicate. For sorted subsets, each replicate PCR was loaded with approximately 190 ng genomic DNA, equivalent to 30,000 or so T cell genomes. The purified libraries were quantified using a Qubit 3.0 fluorometer, sized with a Bioanalyzer 2100, and then quantified again using the KAPA Library Quantification kit. Each immunoSEQ 96-well plate was sequenced on its own single-read 150-cycle Illumina NextSeq 550 flow cell. Regarding the original processing steps: Because only junctional sequences without quality scores were contained in the immunoSEQ output, filtering matching that applied to full-length reads could not be performed. To assign V/J genes and CDR3, sequences were annotated against IMGT germline references using PyIR, a Python wrapper for IgBLAST v1.9. Any read was removed if the V/J assignment was weak (E-value above 1e-6), the CDR3 was missing, or the read contained stop codons, out-of-frame junctions, or ambiguous translated residues. V3J clonotypes were defined by identical inferred V gene, J gene, and CDR3 amino acid sequence. To compute the percentage overlap between repertoires, the number of shared unique clonotypes was divided by the size of the smaller repertoire. Repertoire richness was assessed with RTK rarefaction, the Chao1 estimator, and Recon v2.1 estimates of unobserved clonotypes. Generation probabilities for all TCRbeta clonotypes obtained by the gDNA method from several donors were computed using OLGA. Imported from immuneACCESS, the table was reduced by TCRdb to in-frame sequences with V and J called. These copies leave out some clones; in studies compared against another copy, an unresolved V gene accounts for under half, and the cause of the remainder is not known. V, J and clone size are those of that table, while D and trimming were read from the DNA. This sample holds approximately 700,000 clones; roughly 72% were observed only once. 1.5% to 2% of the sample is in the top ten clones.

Healthy HIV-negative adults with no recently reported acute infections or vaccinations were included as donors. Every donor was a Caucasian adult residing in Nashville, Tennessee, USA. CD4+ T cells were enriched through magnetic negative selection, after which naive cells were positively selected on CD45RA and the remaining negative fraction served as the memory subset. After blood collection by leukapheresis, PBMCs were isolated using Ficoll-Histopaque density gradient centrifugation and then cryopreserved in the vapor phase of liquid nitrogen. Purity and quantity of every magnetically sorted T cell population were checked by analytical flow cytometry. From each sorted fraction, genomic DNA was isolated and quantified by UV absorbance on a Nanodrop 2000c.

The material sequenced was memory CD4+ T cells sorted from blood. What this sample's cell subset or site label stands for: CD45RA-negative fraction. This clonotype was sampled from a woman aged 25 to 39 in good health. The chain uses TRBV5-1 and TRBJ2-7, and TRBD1 aligns with 7 junction nucleotides. The CDR3 corresponds to CASSRSTGVSEQYF. The DNA is as follows: TGCGCCAGCAGCCGGAGCACAGGGGTCAGCGAGCAGTACTTC. Reference TRBV5-1 and TRBJ2-7 genes cover what lies past the CDR3, so the full variable domain is KAGVTQTPRYLIKTRGQQVTLSCSPISGHRSVSWYQQTPGQGLQFLFEYFSETQRNKGNFPGRFSGRQFSNSRSEMNVSTLELGDSALYLCASSRSTGVSEQYFGPGTRLTVT.